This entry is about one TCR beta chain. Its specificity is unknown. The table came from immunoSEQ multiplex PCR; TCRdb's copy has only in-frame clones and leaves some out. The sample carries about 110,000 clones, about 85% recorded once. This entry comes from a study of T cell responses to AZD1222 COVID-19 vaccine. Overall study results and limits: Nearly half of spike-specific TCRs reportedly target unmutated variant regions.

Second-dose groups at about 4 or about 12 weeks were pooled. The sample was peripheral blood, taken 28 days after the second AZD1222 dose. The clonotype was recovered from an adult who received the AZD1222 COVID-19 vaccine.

CDR3 residues: CASSQRPDTEAFF. In DNA, the CDR3 is TGTGCCAGCAGCCAACGGCCAGACACTGAAGCTTTCTTT. The chain links TRBV3-1 (or the pseudogene TRBV3-2) to TRBJ1-1; D unclear. The CDR3 has 13 amino acids. Trimming removed 2 bases from V and 3 bases from J, with 7 bases in between. Germline CDR1 is LGHDT and CDR2 is YNNKEL (reference sequence).